This TCR beta chain was identified in a study of T-cell reconstitution after alpha-beta-depleted transplantation in children. Overall study results and limits: Several hundred expanded graft clones reportedly gave rise to the alpha-beta T cells present about two months after transplant.

Ten or more counts support this clonotype. Its antigen is not identified. Germline CDR1 reads SGHTA; CDR2 reads FQGNSA. The V end was cut by 7 bases, the J end by 6 bases, with 8 bases between. The CDR3 spans 11 residues. For TCRbeta, the library was prepared with unique molecular identifiers. TCRdb re-derived calls from the PCR reads in MiXCR, one entry per CDR3 protein. The sample has roughly 200,000 distinct CDR3 sequences; roughly 11% are singletons. The origin of this receptor is a child younger than two with acute myeloid leukemia, due to receive a stem cell transplant. V usage is TRBV7-2 and J usage is TRBJ2-3; possibly TRBD2 for D (6 bases). Sequencing was performed on PBMCs, taken before TCRalphabeta/CD19-depleted stem cell transplant. Here the CDR3 DNA reads TGTGCCAGCACCAGCGGGGATACGCAGTATTTT. Translated, it gives CASTSGDTQYF.